This T cell receptor beta chain was identified in a study of vaccination effects on CD4 cells after COVID-19. At the level of the study: Everyone in the study got two shots of either the BNT162b2 or mRNA-1273 vaccine. Study-wide results and caveats: Both infection-induced and vaccine-induced clones contracted markedly at late post-vaccination timepoints.

To note about this clone: Its antigen is not known.

The method was immunoSEQ multiplex PCR; TCRdb's version includes in-frame clones alone and lacks a portion of them. The table has nearly 35,000 clones, roughly 73% seen once. Sequencing in the ViraFEST assay came after antigen-specific CD4+ T cells had been expanded with viral peptide pools, which were used to stimulate PBMC. It was after more than 8 days of culture that CD4+ T cells were isolated. Vaccinees lacked prior SARS-CoV-2 infection and tested negative for nucleocapsid antibodies. A half-volume exchange with IL-2 medium occurred on days 3 and 7. Sequencing used CD4+ T cells from PBMCs cultured with HCoV-OC43 spike peptides, obtained before COVID-19 vaccination. The subset here: HCoV-OC43 spike overlapping peptide pool stimulation. The clonotype was recovered from a human donor who received a COVID-19 vaccine.

CDR3 amino acids: CASSPLLSGKCHEQYF. CDR3 DNA: TGTGCCAGCAGTCCCCTCCTTAGCGGAAAATGCCACGAGCAGTACTTC. The chain joins TRBV6-4 to TRBJ2-7, with D tentatively TRBD2 (6 bases). V was clipped by 5 bases and J by 5 bases, with 22 bases between them. Germline V CDR1 and CDR2: MRHNA, SNTAGT. This CDR3 spans 16 amino acids.